Sequencing of this T cell receptor beta chain was carried out in a study of blood T cell repertoires in COVID-19. Study summary: Samples taken during acute and convalescent COVID-19 were collected in the United States, Italy and Spain. T cells, B-cell-depleted T cells, or PBMCs supplied cDNA or gDNA.

The CDR3 loop spans 17 amino acids. Unmatched junction bases numbered 8, after V lost 6 bases and J lost 4 bases. CDR1 is MNHEY, CDR2 SVGEGT, per germline. Clones were read by immunoSEQ multiplex PCR, and TCRdb kept only the in-frame ones, dropping some. Among about 100,000 clones, approximately 81% were seen once, and the ten largest hold 9.5% to 15%. The sequence was collected from a human donor in a cohort sampled during active COVID-19. The sequencing sample was made of peripheral blood. This chain connects TRBV6-2 or TRBV6-3 to TRBJ2-1; TRBD2 agrees at 14 bases. CDR3 region: CASSRTSGGSSYNEQFF. CDR3 DNA: TGTGCCAGCAGCCGGACTAGCGGGGGGTCATCATACAATGAGCAGTTCTTC.